The clone carrying this T cell receptor (beta chain) has a count of ten or more. Its antigen is still unknown. This sample was taken from a study of beta chain features in type 1 diabetes. Overall study: Patients and healthy donors were similar in age, gender and cell yields. The study, taken as a whole, reports: Among all four CD4+ subsets, Type 1 diabetes patients had TCRB CDR3s that were moderately but significantly shorter.

The authors reverse transcribed all of the isolated RNA, so sequencing captured expressed TCRB transcripts. The table came from immunoSEQ multiplex PCR; TCRdb's copy has only in-frame clones and leaves some out. The table lists around 690,000 clones, around 12% of them singletons. Per donor, one heparinised blood draw averaged roughly 110 mL. The sample comprised naive CD4+ T cells from blood. The receptor was isolated from a man aged 25-45 years with type 1 diabetes.

This chain's CDR3 is CASSVRDFQFF. In DNA form, the CDR3 reads TGTGCCAGCAGTGTCCGGGACTTTCAGTTCTTC. This chain uses TRBV25-1 with TRBJ2-1, with D maybe TRBD2 (6 bases). The CDR3 has 11 amino acids. Looked up from germline, CDR1 is MGHDK and CDR2 is SYGVNS. Trimming removed 4 bases from V and 13 bases from J, with 11 bases in between.